This T cell receptor beta chain originates from a study of identical twins. CDR1 is LGHNA and CDR2 is YSLEER in the germline V gene. This CDR3 is built from 18 residues. The V gene end was trimmed by 1 base and the J gene end by 7 bases; junction bases not matched to a gene: 12. The donor group consisted entirely of healthy Caucasians. TCRdb recomputed calls from the 5' RACE reads with MiXCR, one row per CDR3 protein. The sample yields roughly 200,000 distinct CDR3 sequences, approximately 15% seen once. In addition, the sample was reused for a study of T cells expressing NK-cell markers.

This TCR derives from a woman between 18 and 29 years old in good health. Sequenced sample: CD8+ T cells sorted from blood. This chain joins TRBV4-3 and TRBJ2-2, with TRBD2 matching 10 bases. CDR3 nucleotides: TGCGCCAGCAGCCAAGCCGTTCCTAGCGGGAGTCCCGACGGGGAGCTGTTTTTT. Residues: CASSQAVPSGSPDGELFF.